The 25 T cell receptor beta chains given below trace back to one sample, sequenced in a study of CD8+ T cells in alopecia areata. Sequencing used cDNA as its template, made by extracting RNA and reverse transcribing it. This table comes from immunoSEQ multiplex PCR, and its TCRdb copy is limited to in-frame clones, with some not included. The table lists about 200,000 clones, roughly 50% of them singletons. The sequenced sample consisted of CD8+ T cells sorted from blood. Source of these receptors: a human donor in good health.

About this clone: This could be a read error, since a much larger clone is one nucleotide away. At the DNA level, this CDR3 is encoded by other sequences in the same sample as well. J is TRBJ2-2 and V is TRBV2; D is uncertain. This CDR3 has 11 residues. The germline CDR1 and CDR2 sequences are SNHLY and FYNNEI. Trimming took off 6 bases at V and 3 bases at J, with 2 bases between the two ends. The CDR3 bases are TGTGCCAGCAGAGACACCGGGGAGCTGTTTTTT. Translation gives CASRDTGELFF.

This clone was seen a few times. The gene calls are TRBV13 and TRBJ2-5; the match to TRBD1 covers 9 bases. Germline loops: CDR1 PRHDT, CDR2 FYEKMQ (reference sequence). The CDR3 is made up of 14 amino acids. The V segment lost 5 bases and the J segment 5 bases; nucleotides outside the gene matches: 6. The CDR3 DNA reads TGTGCCAGCAGCCTTACAGGGGGCCAGGAGACCCAGTACTTC. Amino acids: CASSLTGGQETQYF.

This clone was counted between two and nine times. The CDR3 loop reads CASSPHMTAGGYEQYF. The DNA of the CDR3 is TGCGCCAGCAGCCCCCATATGACCGCCGGAGGATACGAGCAGTACTTC. The V call is TRBV4-1, the J call TRBJ2-7, with D maybe TRBD2 (5 bases). The germline CDR1 and CDR2 sequences are MGHRA and YSYEKL. This CDR3 contains 16 residues. Trimming removed 4 bases from V and 4 bases from J, with 20 bases in between.

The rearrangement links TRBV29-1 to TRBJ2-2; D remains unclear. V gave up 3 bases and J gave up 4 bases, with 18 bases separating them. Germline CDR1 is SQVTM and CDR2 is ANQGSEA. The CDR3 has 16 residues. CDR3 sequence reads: CSVESPTTTVTGELFF. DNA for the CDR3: TGCAGCGTTGAGTCACCGACAACTACGGTCACCGGGGAGCTGTTTTTT.

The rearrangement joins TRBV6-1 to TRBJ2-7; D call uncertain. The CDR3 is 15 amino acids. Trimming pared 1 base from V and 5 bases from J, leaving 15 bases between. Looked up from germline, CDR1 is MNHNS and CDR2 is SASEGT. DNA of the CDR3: TGTGCCAGCAGTGAAGGGCCAGTCTCTTTTGACGAGCAGTACTTC. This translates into CASSEGPVSFDEQYF.

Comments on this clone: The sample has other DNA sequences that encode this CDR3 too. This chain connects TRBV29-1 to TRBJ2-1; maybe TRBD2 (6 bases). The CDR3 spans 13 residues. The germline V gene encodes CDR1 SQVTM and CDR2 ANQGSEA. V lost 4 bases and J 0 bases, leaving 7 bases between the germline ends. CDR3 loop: CSVVGGSYNEQFF. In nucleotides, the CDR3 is TGCAGCGTTGTGGGGGGCTCCTACAATGAGCAGTTCTTC.

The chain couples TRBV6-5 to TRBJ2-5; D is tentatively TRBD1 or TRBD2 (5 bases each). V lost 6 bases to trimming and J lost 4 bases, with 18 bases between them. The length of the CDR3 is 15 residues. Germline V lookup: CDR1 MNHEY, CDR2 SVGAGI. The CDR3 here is CASSRPSGPGETQYF. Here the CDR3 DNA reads TGTGCCAGCAGCCGGCCGTCGGGGCCAGGAGAGACCCAGTACTTC.

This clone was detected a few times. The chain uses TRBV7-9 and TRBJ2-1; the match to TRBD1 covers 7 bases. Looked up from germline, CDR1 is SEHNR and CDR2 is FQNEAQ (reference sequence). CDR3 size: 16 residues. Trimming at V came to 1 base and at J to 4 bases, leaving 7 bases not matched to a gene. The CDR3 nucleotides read TGTGCCAGCAGCTTAGTTCCGGGGACAGAGTACAATGAGCAGTTCTTC. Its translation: CASSLVPGTEYNEQFF.

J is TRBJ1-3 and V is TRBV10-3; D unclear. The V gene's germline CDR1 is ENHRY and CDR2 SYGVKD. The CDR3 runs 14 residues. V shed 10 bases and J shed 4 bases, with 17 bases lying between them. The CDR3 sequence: CATGWGSNGNTIYF. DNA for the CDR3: TGTGCCACCGGGTGGGGATCGAACGGAAACACCATATATTTT.

In DNA form, the CDR3 reads TGTGCCGGCCCGTCCGTAACGGGCTACACCTTC. This sequence encodes CAGPSVTGYTF. V is TRBV30 and J is TRBJ1-2; D remains ambiguous. V dropped 8 bases and J dropped 8 bases, with 15 bases sitting between them. Germline loops: CDR1 GTSNPN, CDR2 SVGIG (reference sequence). The length of the CDR3 is 11 residues.

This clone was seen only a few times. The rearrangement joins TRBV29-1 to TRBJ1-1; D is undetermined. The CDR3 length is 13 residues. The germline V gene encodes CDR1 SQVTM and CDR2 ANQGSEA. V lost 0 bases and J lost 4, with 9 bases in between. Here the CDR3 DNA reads TGCAGCGTTGAAGAGCGGGCAGGCACTGAAGCTTTCTTT. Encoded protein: CSVEERAGTEAFF.

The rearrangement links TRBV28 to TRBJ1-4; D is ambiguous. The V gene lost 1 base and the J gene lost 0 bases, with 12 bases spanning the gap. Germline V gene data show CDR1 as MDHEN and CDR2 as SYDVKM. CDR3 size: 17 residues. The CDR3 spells CASSLSLPRTTNEKLFF. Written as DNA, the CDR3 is TGTGCCAGCAGTTTATCCTTGCCCCGAACAACTAATGAAAAACTGTTTTTT.

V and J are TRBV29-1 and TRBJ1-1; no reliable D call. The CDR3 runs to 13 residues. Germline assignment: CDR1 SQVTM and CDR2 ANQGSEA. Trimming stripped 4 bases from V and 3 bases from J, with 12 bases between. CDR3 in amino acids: CSVVPRRDTEAFF. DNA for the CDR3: TGCAGCGTTGTGCCCAGGCGGGACACTGAAGCTTTCTTT.

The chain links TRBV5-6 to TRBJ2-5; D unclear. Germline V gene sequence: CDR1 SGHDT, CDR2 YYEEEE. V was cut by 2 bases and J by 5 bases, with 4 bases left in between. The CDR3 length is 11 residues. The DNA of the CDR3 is TGTGCCAGCAGCTTACTGGAGACCCAGTACTTC. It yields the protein CASSLLETQYF.

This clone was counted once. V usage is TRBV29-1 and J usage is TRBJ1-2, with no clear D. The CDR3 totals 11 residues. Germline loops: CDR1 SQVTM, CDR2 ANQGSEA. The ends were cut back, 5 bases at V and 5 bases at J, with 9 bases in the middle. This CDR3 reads CSVWQSYGYTF. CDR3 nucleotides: TGCAGCGTTTGGCAGAGTTATGGCTACACCTTC.

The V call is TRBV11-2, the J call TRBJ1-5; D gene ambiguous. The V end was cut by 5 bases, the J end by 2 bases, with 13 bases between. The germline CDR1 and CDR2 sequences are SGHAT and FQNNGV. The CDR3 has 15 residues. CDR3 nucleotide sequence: TGTGCCAGCAGCGTAAAGGGTTCCGGCAATCAGCCCCAGCATTTT. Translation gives CASSVKGSGNQPQHF.

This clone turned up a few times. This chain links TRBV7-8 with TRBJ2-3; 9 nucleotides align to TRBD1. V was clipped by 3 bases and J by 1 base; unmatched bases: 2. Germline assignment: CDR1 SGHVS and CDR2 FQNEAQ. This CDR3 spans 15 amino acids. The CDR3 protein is CASSFRDRGTDTQYF. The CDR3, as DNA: TGTGCCAGCAGCTTCCGGGACAGGGGCACAGATACGCAGTATTTT. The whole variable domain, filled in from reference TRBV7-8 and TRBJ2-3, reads GAGVSQSPRYKVAKRGQDVALRCDPISGHVSLFWYQQALGQGPEFLTYFQNEAQLDKSGLPSDRFFAERPEGSVSTLKIQRTQQEDSAVYLCASSFRDRGTDTQYFGPGTRLTVL.

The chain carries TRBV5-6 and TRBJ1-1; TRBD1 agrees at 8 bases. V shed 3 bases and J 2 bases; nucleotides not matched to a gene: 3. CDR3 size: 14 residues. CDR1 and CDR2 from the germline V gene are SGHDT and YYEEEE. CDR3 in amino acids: CASSSGQDNTEAFF. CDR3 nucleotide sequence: TGTGCCAGCAGCTCGGGACAGGACAACACTGAAGCTTTCTTT.

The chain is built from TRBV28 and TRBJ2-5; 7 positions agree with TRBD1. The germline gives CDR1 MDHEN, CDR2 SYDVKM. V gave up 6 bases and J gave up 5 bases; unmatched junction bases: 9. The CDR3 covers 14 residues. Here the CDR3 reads CASRPDREDETQYF. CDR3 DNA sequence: TGTGCCAGCAGACCCGACAGGGAAGATGAGACCCAGTACTTC. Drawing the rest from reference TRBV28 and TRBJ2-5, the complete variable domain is DVKVTQSSRYLVKRTGEKVFLECVQDMDHENMFWYRQDPGLGLRLIYFSYDVKMKEKGDIPEGYSVSREKKERFSLILESASTNQTSMYLCASRPDREDETQYFGPGTRLLVL.

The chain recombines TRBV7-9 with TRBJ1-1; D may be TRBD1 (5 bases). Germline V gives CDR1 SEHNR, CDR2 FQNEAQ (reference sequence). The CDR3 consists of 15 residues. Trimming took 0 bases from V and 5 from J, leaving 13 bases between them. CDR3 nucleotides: TGTGCCAGCAGCTTAGCAGTAGGTGGGGCAACTGAAGCTTTCTTT. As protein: CASSLAVGGATEAFF.

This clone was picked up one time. The CDR3 region is CASSLAGLAGANEQFF. In DNA form, the CDR3 reads TGTGCCAGCAGCTTAGCGGGACTAGCGGGGGCCAATGAGCAGTTCTTC. The rearrangement uses TRBV7-6 and TRBJ2-1; TRBD2 matches at 14 bases. This CDR3 comprises 16 residues. The trim removed 0 bases at V and 6 bases at J, leaving 1 base unmatched. The V gene's germline CDR1 is SGHVS and CDR2 FNYEAQ.

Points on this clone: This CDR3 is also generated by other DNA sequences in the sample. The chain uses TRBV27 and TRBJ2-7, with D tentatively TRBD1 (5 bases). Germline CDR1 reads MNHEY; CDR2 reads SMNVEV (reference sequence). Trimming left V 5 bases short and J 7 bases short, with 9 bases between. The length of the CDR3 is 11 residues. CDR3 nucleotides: TGTGCCAGCAGTCAGGGTGGAGAGCAGTACTTC. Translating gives CASSQGGEQYF.

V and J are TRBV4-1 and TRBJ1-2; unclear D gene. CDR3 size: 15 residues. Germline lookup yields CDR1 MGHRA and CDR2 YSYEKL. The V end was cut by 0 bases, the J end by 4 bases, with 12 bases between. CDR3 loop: CASSQDPAQLYGYTF. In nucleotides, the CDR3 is TGCGCCAGCAGCCAAGATCCAGCTCAGCTCTATGGCTACACCTTC.

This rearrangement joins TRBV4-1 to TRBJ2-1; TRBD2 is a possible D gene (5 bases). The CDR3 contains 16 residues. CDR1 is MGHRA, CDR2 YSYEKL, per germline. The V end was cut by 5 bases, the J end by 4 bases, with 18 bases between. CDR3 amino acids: CASSVSGPLGYNEQFF. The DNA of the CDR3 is TGCGCCAGCAGCGTCAGCGGTCCCCTTGGTTACAATGAGCAGTTCTTC.

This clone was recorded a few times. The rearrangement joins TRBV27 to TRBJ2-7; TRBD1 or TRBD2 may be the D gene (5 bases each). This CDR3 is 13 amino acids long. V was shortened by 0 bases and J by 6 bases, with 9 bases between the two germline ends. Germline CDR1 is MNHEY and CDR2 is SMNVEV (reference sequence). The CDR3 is CASSLSGTGEQYF. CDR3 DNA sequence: TGTGCCAGCAGTTTATCTGGGACCGGCGAGCAGTACTTC.